The 9 T cell receptor beta chains below all came from one sample that was sequenced in a study of blood T cell repertoires in COVID-19. Sequenced by immunoSEQ multiplex PCR; TCRdb stores in-frame clones only, minus some. The sample has approximately 310,000 clones, roughly 91% seen once; the top ten hold 1%. Sequencing was done on a sample of peripheral blood. The source is a man in his forties or fifties with active or convalescent COVID-19.

This clone was picked up one time. This chain uses TRBV3-1 (or the pseudogene TRBV3-2) with TRBJ1-5; possible D gene TRBD1, 6 bases. The germline V gene has CDR1 LGHDT and CDR2 YNNKEL (reference sequence). The CDR3 is 15 residues long. Between the trimmed V and J ends, which lost 0 bases and 6 bases, there was a span of 12 bases. The CDR3 coding sequence is TGTGCCAGCAGCCAAGAAGGCAGGGGACCTCAGCCCCAGCATTTT. It encodes CASSQEGRGPQPQHF.

This sequence joins TRBV2 and TRBJ2-7, with D possibly called TRBD1 or TRBD2 (5 bases each). The germline V gene has CDR1 SNHLY and CDR2 FYNNEI. This CDR3 comprises 13 residues. The CDR3 bases are TGTGCAAGCGGATCGCTAGGGGCATACGAGCAGTACTTC. Translating it yields CASGSLGAYEQYF.

V and J are TRBV4-1 and TRBJ1-3; no clear D. CDR1 MGHRA and CDR2 YSYEKL come from the germline V gene. The CDR3 covers 15 residues. Trimming pared 0 bases from V and 3 bases from J, leaving 9 bases between. The CDR3, as DNA: TGCGCCAGCAGCCAAGAAGCAGGAGGTGGAAACACCATATATTTT. It specifies CASSQEAGGGNTIYF.

The V gene is TRBV5-5, the J gene TRBJ2-2; 8 positions match TRBD1. The CDR3 has 17 residues. CDR1 is SGHKS, CDR2 YYEKEE, per germline (reference sequence). The ends lost 3 bases at V and 3 bases at J; junction bases unmatched: 10. The CDR3: CASSSTPGQVYTGELFF. CDR3 coding DNA: TGTGCCAGCAGCTCAACACCGGGACAGGTGTACACCGGGGAGCTGTTTTTT.

DNA for the CDR3: TGTGCCAGCAGCCCCCGACTAGCGGGAGGTGACAATGAGCAGTTCTTC. Its translation: CASSPRLAGGDNEQFF. The chain links TRBV21-1 to TRBJ2-1; the table's D call of TRBD2 was not tested on the DNA. TRBV21-1 has pseudogene status. CDR3 length: 16 amino acids.

This sequence joins TRBV18 and TRBJ1-1, with TRBD1 matching over 10 bases. The CDR3 is made up of 16 amino acids. Germline-derived CDR1 and CDR2 are KGHSH and LQKENI. The V and J ends lost 4 bases and 1 base, in that order; junction bases with no gene match: 6. The CDR3 sequence: CASSQGTGDWNTEAFF. The DNA for the CDR3 is TGTGCCAGCTCACAAGGGACAGGGGACTGGAACACTGAAGCTTTCTTT.

The chain links TRBV28 to TRBJ1-5; 8 bases map to TRBD1. This CDR3 spans 19 amino acids. Germline CDR1 MDHEN, CDR2 SYDVKM. Trimming cost V 4 bases and J 4 bases; bases outside gene matches: 18. The DNA of the CDR3 is TGTGCCAGCAGTTCCCACATAACGACAGGGGACTTAATGAATCAGCCCCAGCATTTT. It yields the protein CASSSHITTGDLMNQPQHF.

V usage is TRBV19 and J usage is TRBJ1-5; D not resolved. The germline V and J ends were trimmed by 4 bases and 6 bases, with 10 bases remaining between them. This CDR3 contains 13 residues. Germline CDR1 and CDR2: LNHDA and SQIVND (reference sequence). Here the CDR3 reads CASSTGWRQPQHF. The CDR3 DNA reads TGTGCCAGTAGTACAGGTTGGCGTCAGCCCCAGCATTTT.

This chain joins TRBV18 and TRBJ2-7; 13 nucleotides line up with TRBD2. The CDR3 runs 17 residues. Germline CDR1 is KGHSH and CDR2 is LQKENI. With 0 bases clipped from V and 6 bases from J, the junction kept 8 bases outside the gene matches. CDR3 sequence reads: CASSPPGRLAGGREQYF. The CDR3 DNA is TGTGCCAGCTCACCACCGGGGCGACTAGCGGGGGGTCGCGAGCAGTACTTC.